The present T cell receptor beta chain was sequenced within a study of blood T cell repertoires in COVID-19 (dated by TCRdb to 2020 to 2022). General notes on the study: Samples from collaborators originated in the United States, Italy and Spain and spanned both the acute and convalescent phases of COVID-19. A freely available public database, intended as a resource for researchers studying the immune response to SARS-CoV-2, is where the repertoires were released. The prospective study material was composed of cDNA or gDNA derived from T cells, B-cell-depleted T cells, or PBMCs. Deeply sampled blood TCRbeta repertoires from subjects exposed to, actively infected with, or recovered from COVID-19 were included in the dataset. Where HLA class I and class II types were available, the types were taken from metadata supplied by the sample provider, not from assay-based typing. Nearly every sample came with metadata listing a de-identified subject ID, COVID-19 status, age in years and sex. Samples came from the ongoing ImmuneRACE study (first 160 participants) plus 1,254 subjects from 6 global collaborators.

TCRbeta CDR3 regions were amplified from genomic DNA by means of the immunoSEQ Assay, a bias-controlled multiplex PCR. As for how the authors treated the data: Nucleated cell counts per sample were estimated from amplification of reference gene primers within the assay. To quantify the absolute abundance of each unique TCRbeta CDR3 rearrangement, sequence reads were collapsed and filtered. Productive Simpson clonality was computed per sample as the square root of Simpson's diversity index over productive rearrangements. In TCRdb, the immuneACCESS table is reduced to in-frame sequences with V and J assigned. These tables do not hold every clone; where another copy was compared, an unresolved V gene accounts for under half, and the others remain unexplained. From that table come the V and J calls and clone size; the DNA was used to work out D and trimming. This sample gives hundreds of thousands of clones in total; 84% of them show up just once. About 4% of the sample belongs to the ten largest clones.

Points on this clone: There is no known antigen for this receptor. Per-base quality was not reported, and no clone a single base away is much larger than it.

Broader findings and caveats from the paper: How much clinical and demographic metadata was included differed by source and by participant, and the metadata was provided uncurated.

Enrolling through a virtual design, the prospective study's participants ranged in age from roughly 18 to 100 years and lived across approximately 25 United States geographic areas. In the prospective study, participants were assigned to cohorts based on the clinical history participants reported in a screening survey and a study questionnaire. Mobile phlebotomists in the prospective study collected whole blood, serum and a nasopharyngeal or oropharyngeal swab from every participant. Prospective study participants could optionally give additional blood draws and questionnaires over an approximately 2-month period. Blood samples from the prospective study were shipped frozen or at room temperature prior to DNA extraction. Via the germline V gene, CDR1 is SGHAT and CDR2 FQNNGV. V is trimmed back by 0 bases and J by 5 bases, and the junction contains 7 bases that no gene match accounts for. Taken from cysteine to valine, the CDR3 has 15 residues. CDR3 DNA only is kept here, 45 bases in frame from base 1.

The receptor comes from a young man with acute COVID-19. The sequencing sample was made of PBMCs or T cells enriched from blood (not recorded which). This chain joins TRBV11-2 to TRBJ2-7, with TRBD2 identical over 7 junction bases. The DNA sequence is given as TGTGCCAGCAGCTTAGAGGTCGCGGGAGCGCACGAGCAGTACGTC. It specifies CASSLEVAGAHEQYV.